What follows is one T cell receptor (beta chain) and its context. The data were obtained in a study of blood T cell repertoires in COVID-19. As for the study in general: T cells, B-cell-depleted T cells, or PBMCs provided the cDNA or gDNA that served as material.

Original processing methods: Scientists estimated how many nucleated cells there were by amplifying reference gene primers. Assay used: immunoSEQ multiplex PCR; TCRdb lists only in-frame clones, some missing. Clone size and the V and J calls come from that table; the DNA yielded D and trimming. The data contain 200,000 to 300,000 clones, 75% to 90% of them singletons. The CDR3 consists of 15 residues. Germline V gene sequence: CDR1 SGDLS, CDR2 YYNGEE. After removal of 0 bases from V and 6 bases from J, the junction contained 8 bases not matched to a gene. The sequenced material came from peripheral blood. The sequence was collected from a woman in her sixties or seventies with active or convalescent COVID-19. The chain combines TRBV9 with TRBJ1-2; 7 bases match TRBD1. As DNA, the CDR3 is TGTGCCAGCAGCGTAGCATCAGGGGGGCTTGATGGCTACACCTTC. Translating gives CASSVASGGLDGYTF.